This T cell receptor beta chain was captured by sequencing in a study of blood T cell repertoires in COVID-19. Study summary: Sample material is recorded as cDNA or gDNA derived from T cells, B-cell-depleted T cells, or PBMCs.

V lost 3 bases, J lost 7 bases, and 15 bases lay in between. Germline CDR1 is WNHNN and CDR2 is SYGVQD (reference sequence). The CDR3 runs to 14 residues. Clones were sequenced by immunoSEQ multiplex PCR, and TCRdb holds only the in-frame ones, with some missing. Among around 300,000 clones listed, around nine tenths were seen once. Recruits, aged roughly 18 to 90 years, lived in 24 US areas. All recovered Cohort 3 donors got two negative PCRs, got clearance, or saw symptom resolution. This TCR was sampled from a woman between 40 and 50 years old who had recovered from COVID-19. The sample consisted of PBMCs or T cells enriched from blood (not recorded which). The genes are TRBV10-1 and TRBJ1-1; D uncertain. The CDR3 reads CASSENLAGYEAFF. The CDR3 DNA is TGCGCCAGCAGTGAAAATCTAGCGGGTTATGAAGCTTTCTTT.